This T cell receptor (beta chain) was obtained from a study of cytomegalovirus exposure and HLA in healthy donors. The PCR employed 60 Vbeta primers together with 13 Jbeta primers. Assay used: immunoSEQ multiplex PCR; TCRdb lists only in-frame clones, some missing. Among roughly 140,000 clones listed, 73% were seen once. Whole-study findings and limits: An analysis was carried out at a later point. It showed that HLA-associated TCR beta chains were more clonally expanded than equally common non-associated chains.

This clone was detected only a few times. What it binds is not known. This cohort consisted of healthy bone marrow donors. This clonotype originated in a human donor in good health. Sample: PBMCs.

The CDR3 coding sequence is TGTGCCAGCAGCTTCGATGGGACAGGGAACACCGGGGAGCTGTTTTTT. Translated: CASSFDGTGNTGELFF. The chain joins TRBV2 to TRBJ2-2; 8 nucleotides align to TRBD1. V shed 6 bases, J shed 1 base, and the junction held 7 bases outside the gene matches. The V gene's germline CDR1 is SNHLY and CDR2 FYNNEI. This CDR3 is built from 16 residues.